This is a list of T cell receptor beta chains from one sample in a study of TIL therapy for anti-PD-1-resistant metastatic lung cancer. Sequenced by immunoSEQ multiplex PCR; TCRdb stores in-frame clones only, minus some. The sample has fewer than 25,000 clones; around 71% are singletons. The source material was blood, sampled at baseline. The receptors derive from a person aged 25 to 85 with non-small cell lung cancer. The CDR3 runs from the conserved cysteine through the conserved F or W. D genes are given only for firm matches. Rows may omit the clone size; those that give it use once, few, many or a size class.

d_call: -; j_call: TRBJ2-2; v_call: TRBV19; clone_size: -; cdr3_nt: TGTGCCAGTAGTATGACAACTTACACCGGGGAGCTGTTTTTT; cdr3_aa: CASSMTTYTGELFF
d_call: -; j_call: TRBJ1-1; v_call: TRBV5-4; clone_size: -; cdr3_nt: TGTGCCAGCAGCTTTACTACAGGGACTGAAGCTTTCTTT; cdr3_aa: CASSFTTGTEAFF
d_call: -; j_call: TRBJ1-2; v_call: TRBV3-1/TRBV3-2; clone_size: -; cdr3_nt: TGTGCCAGCAGCCTCCTCGGGACTCGGGGTGGCTACACCTTC; cdr3_aa: CASSLLGTRGGYTF
d_call: -; j_call: TRBJ2-1; v_call: TRBV6-6; clone_size: -; cdr3_nt: TGTGCCAGCAGTTACAGCAGGCCTGGGGGGCATGAGCAGTTCTTC; cdr3_aa: CASSYSRPGGHEQFF
d_call: -; j_call: TRBJ2-5; v_call: TRBV5-4; clone_size: once; cdr3_nt: TGTGCCAGCAGCTTGGTTGGGGGAGGATGGGAGACCCAGTACTTC; cdr3_aa: CASSLVGGGWETQYF
d_call: -; j_call: TRBJ2-5; v_call: TRBV5-1; clone_size: -; cdr3_nt: TGCGCCAGCAGCTTGGAAGGGGAGACCCAGTACTTC; cdr3_aa: CASSLEGETQYF
d_call: -; j_call: TRBJ2-3; v_call: TRBV3-1/TRBV3-2; clone_size: -; cdr3_nt: TGTGCCAGCAGCCCAGGCCATGCTACGCAGTATTTT; cdr3_aa: CASSPGHATQYF
d_call: -; j_call: TRBJ2-5; v_call: TRBV2; clone_size: once; cdr3_nt: TGTGCCAGCAGTCCGGGACTCCCTGTGTGGACCCAGTACTTC; cdr3_aa: CASSPGLPVWTQYF
d_call: -; j_call: TRBJ1-1; v_call: TRBV12-3/TRBV12-4; clone_size: few; cdr3_nt: TGTGCCAGCACCCGAGCCCGGGGGACTGAAGCTTTCTTT; cdr3_aa: CASTRARGTEAFF
d_call: -; j_call: TRBJ1-1; v_call: TRBV6-5; clone_size: -; cdr3_nt: TGTGCCAGCAGTTTTGCGGGATGGAACACTGAAGCTTTCTTT; cdr3_aa: CASSFAGWNTEAFF
d_call: -; j_call: TRBJ1-2; v_call: TRBV23-1; clone_size: once; cdr3_nt: TGCGCCAGCAGTCATTACGGGACGGAAAAAAACTATGGCTACACCTTC; cdr3_aa: CASSHYGTEKNYGYTF
d_call: -; j_call: TRBJ2-1; v_call: TRBV6-6; clone_size: -; cdr3_nt: TGTGCCAGCAGTCAACTTTTAAATGAGCAGTTCTTC; cdr3_aa: CASSQLLNEQFF
d_call: -; j_call: TRBJ2-5; v_call: TRBV2; clone_size: few; cdr3_nt: TGTGCCAGCAGTGAAAGGGGGGGCCCTGAGACCCAGTACTTC; cdr3_aa: CASSERGGPETQYF
d_call: -; j_call: TRBJ2-3; v_call: TRBV19; clone_size: -; cdr3_nt: TGTGCCAGTAGTATAGCGGCTACAAATACGCAGTATTTT; cdr3_aa: CASSIAATNTQYF
d_call: TRBD1; j_call: TRBJ1-4; v_call: TRBV5-1; clone_size: few; cdr3_nt: TGCGCCAGCAGCCTCGGACAGGGTGGGGGAGAAAAACTGTTTTTT; cdr3_aa: CASSLGQGGGEKLFF
d_call: -; j_call: TRBJ2-2; v_call: TRBV30; clone_size: -; cdr3_nt: TGTGCCTGGAGTGGAACGGCTCGGCTGTTTTTT; cdr3_aa: CAWSGTARLFF
d_call: -; j_call: TRBJ1-4; v_call: TRBV5-1; clone_size: -; cdr3_nt: TGCGCCAGCCGGGACTACAATGAAAAACTGTTTTTT; cdr3_aa: CASRDYNEKLFF
d_call: TRBD2; j_call: TRBJ2-5; v_call: TRBV5-4; clone_size: -; cdr3_nt: TGTGCCAGCAGTTTTGGCGGGAGAATGGGGCAAGAGACCCAGTACTTC; cdr3_aa: CASSFGGRMGQETQYF
d_call: TRBD2; j_call: TRBJ2-2; v_call: TRBV27; clone_size: few; cdr3_nt: TGTGCCAGCAGTTTTGGGACTAGCGGGCTGTTTTTT; cdr3_aa: CASSFGTSGLFF
d_call: -; j_call: TRBJ2-3; v_call: TRBV6-1; clone_size: -; cdr3_nt: TGTGCCAGCAGTGAGGGCAGGGGGGACACAGATACGCAGTATTTT; cdr3_aa: CASSEGRGDTDTQYF
d_call: TRBD2; j_call: TRBJ2-7; v_call: TRBV7-2; clone_size: medium-sized; cdr3_nt: TGTGCCAGCAGCTTAGGAGCGGGAGTGGGCGAGCAGTACTTC; cdr3_aa: CASSLGAGVGEQYF
d_call: TRBD1; j_call: TRBJ2-3; v_call: TRBV7-2; clone_size: -; cdr3_nt: TGTGCCAGCAGCTTAGTAGGGGGCCCTAGCACAGATACGCAGTATTTT; cdr3_aa: CASSLVGGPSTDTQYF
d_call: -; j_call: TRBJ2-1; v_call: TRBV14; clone_size: -; cdr3_nt: TGTGCCAGCAGCCAAGGAGAAGGTGGGTGGCTTTACTACAATGAGCAGTTCTTC; cdr3_aa: CASSQGEGGWLYYNEQFF
d_call: TRBD2; j_call: TRBJ2-7; v_call: TRBV5-6; clone_size: -; cdr3_nt: TGTGCCAGCAGCTTGGGACTAGCGGGAGCGTTGCACGAGCAGTACTTC; cdr3_aa: CASSLGLAGALHEQYF
d_call: TRBD2; j_call: TRBJ2-2; v_call: TRBV15; clone_size: -; cdr3_nt: TGTGCCACCAGCAGAGCCCGGACTAGCGGCACCGGGGAGCTGTTTTTT; cdr3_aa: CATSRARTSGTGELFF
d_call: -; j_call: TRBJ2-4; v_call: TRBV3-1/TRBV3-2; clone_size: -; cdr3_nt: TGTGCCAGCACCCGTTCAGAAGCCAAAAACATTCAGTACTTC; cdr3_aa: CASTRSEAKNIQYF
d_call: TRBD1; j_call: TRBJ1-1; v_call: TRBV4-1; clone_size: once; cdr3_nt: TGCGCCAGCAGCCAAGGACAGGGAGGTTTCACTGAAGCTTTCTTT; cdr3_aa: CASSQGQGGFTEAFF
d_call: -; j_call: TRBJ1-2; v_call: TRBV19; clone_size: -; cdr3_nt: TGTGCCAGTAGTCCAGACCCATTCGGGAGCTATGGCTACACCTTC; cdr3_aa: CASSPDPFGSYGYTF
d_call: -; j_call: TRBJ2-5; v_call: TRBV7-9; clone_size: -; cdr3_nt: TGTGCCAGCAGCTTAGATGGGACAAGGGGAGAGACCCAGTACTTC; cdr3_aa: CASSLDGTRGETQYF
d_call: -; j_call: TRBJ2-7; v_call: TRBV7-2; clone_size: -; cdr3_nt: TGTGCCAGCAGCTTAGCGCCGAGCGGGTCCTCCTACGAGCAGTACTTC; cdr3_aa: CASSLAPSGSSYEQYF
d_call: -; j_call: TRBJ2-7; v_call: TRBV6-1; clone_size: few; cdr3_nt: TGTGCCAGCAGTTTCTCCTCCTACGAGCAGTACTTC; cdr3_aa: CASSFSSYEQYF
d_call: TRBD1; j_call: TRBJ1-6; v_call: TRBV7-2; clone_size: -; cdr3_nt: TGTGCCAGCAGCCCGGGACAGGGGGCAGGTTCACCCCTCCACTTT; cdr3_aa: CASSPGQGAGSPLHF
d_call: TRBD2; j_call: TRBJ2-2; v_call: TRBV7-7; clone_size: -; cdr3_nt: TGTGCCAGCAGTCCAAGCGGGAGGGCCGACACCGGGGAGCTGTTTTTT; cdr3_aa: CASSPSGRADTGELFF
d_call: TRBD2; j_call: TRBJ2-1; v_call: TRBV7-3; clone_size: -; cdr3_nt: TGTGCCAGCAGCCAGAGCGGGGGGGCCTACAATGAGCAGTTCTTC; cdr3_aa: CASSQSGGAYNEQFF
d_call: -; j_call: TRBJ2-5; v_call: TRBV20-1; clone_size: -; cdr3_nt: TGCAGTGCTAGTGTAGTGGGGGAGACCCAGTACTTC; cdr3_aa: CSASVVGETQYF
d_call: TRBD2; j_call: TRBJ2-3; v_call: TRBV11-3; clone_size: -; cdr3_nt: TGTGCCAGCAGCCTCGGGACTAGCTCAGGGTCTAGCACAGATACGCAGTATTTT; cdr3_aa: CASSLGTSSGSSTDTQYF
d_call: TRBD2; j_call: TRBJ2-2; v_call: TRBV13; clone_size: -; cdr3_nt: TGTGCCAGCAGCCCACTAGCGGGAGGGCCCGGGGAGCTGTTTTTT; cdr3_aa: CASSPLAGGPGELFF
d_call: TRBD1; j_call: TRBJ1-2; v_call: TRBV7-2; clone_size: -; cdr3_nt: TGTGCCAGCAGCGAGGGACAGAACTATGGCTACACCTTC; cdr3_aa: CASSEGQNYGYTF
d_call: -; j_call: TRBJ2-1; v_call: TRBV11-2; clone_size: -; cdr3_nt: TGTGCCAGCCTTCCGGAAGGGGCGCCCACACCATCGACGAATGAGCAGTTCTTC; cdr3_aa: CASLPEGAPTPSTNEQFF
d_call: -; j_call: TRBJ2-7; v_call: TRBV5-4; clone_size: -; cdr3_nt: TGTGCCAGCAGACGGACTGGAAGCTACGAGCAGTACTTC; cdr3_aa: CASRRTGSYEQYF
d_call: TRBD1; j_call: TRBJ1-2; v_call: TRBV6-4; clone_size: -; cdr3_nt: TGTGCCAGCAGTGATCGTCTCCTAGACAGGGGGCGGATTAACTATGGCTACACCTTC; cdr3_aa: CASSDRLLDRGRINYGYTF
d_call: -; j_call: TRBJ1-4; v_call: TRBV5-6; clone_size: -; cdr3_nt: TGTGCCAGCAGCTTGATTGCAACTAATGAAAAACTGTTTTTT; cdr3_aa: CASSLIATNEKLFF
d_call: -; j_call: TRBJ1-1; v_call: TRBV6-1; clone_size: once; cdr3_nt: TGTGCCAGCAGTGAAGCCGGGACAAGGGGGGCTGAAGCTTTCTTT; cdr3_aa: CASSEAGTRGAEAFF
d_call: TRBD2; j_call: TRBJ2-3; v_call: TRBV4-2; clone_size: -; cdr3_nt: TGTGCCAGCAGCCAAAAAACTAGCGGGAGGGCCCCAGATACGCAGTATTTT; cdr3_aa: CASSQKTSGRAPDTQYF
d_call: TRBD2; j_call: TRBJ2-3; v_call: TRBV5-1; clone_size: -; cdr3_nt: TGCGCCAGCAGCTTAGGACTAGCGGGCCGCACAGATACGCAGTATTTT; cdr3_aa: CASSLGLAGRTDTQYF
d_call: -; j_call: TRBJ1-1; v_call: TRBV5-1; clone_size: -; cdr3_nt: TGCGCCAGCAGCTTGTTTGGGGTAGAGACTGAAGCTTTCTTT; cdr3_aa: CASSLFGVETEAFF
d_call: TRBD1; j_call: TRBJ1-6; v_call: TRBV6-2/TRBV6-3; clone_size: few; cdr3_nt: TGTGCCAGCAGTTTCCGCGCAGGGGGCCCCAGCTCCTATAATTCACCCCTCCACTTT; cdr3_aa: CASSFRAGGPSSYNSPLHF
d_call: TRBD1; j_call: TRBJ1-3; v_call: TRBV3-1/TRBV3-2; clone_size: -; cdr3_nt: TGTGCCAGCAGCCCATATTCCGGACAGGGGCCCTCTGGAAACACCATATATTTT; cdr3_aa: CASSPYSGQGPSGNTIYF
d_call: -; j_call: TRBJ2-2; v_call: TRBV24-1; clone_size: -; cdr3_nt: TGTGCCACCAGTGACCTAGGGGACACCGGGGAGCTGTTTTTT; cdr3_aa: CATSDLGDTGELFF
d_call: TRBD2; j_call: TRBJ2-3; v_call: TRBV29-1; clone_size: -; cdr3_nt: TGCAGCGTTGCGTCTGGCGGGGGGTTCACAGATACGCAGTATTTT; cdr3_aa: CSVASGGGFTDTQYF